This T cell receptor (beta chain) was recovered during a study of blood T cell repertoires in COVID-19. About the study: Samples of COVID-19 (acute and convalescent) were obtained from the United States, Italy and Spain.

As handled by the study authors: Reference gene primer amplification gave nucleated cell count estimates. Measured with immunoSEQ multiplex PCR; TCRdb has only the in-frame clones, and not every one. Clone size and V and J calls were adopted from that table, with D and trimming inferred from the DNA. Here the sample spans about 320,000 clones, approximately 88% being singletons. The table lists this clone with a count of one. Participants were aged about 18 to 100 years from 24 US areas. Each recovered donor of Cohort 3 presented with two negative PCRs, clearance, or symptom resolution. The CDR3 sequence is 18 residues long. Germline CDR1 is SEHNR and CDR2 is FQNEAQ (reference sequence). Trimming removed 1 base from V and 0 bases from J, with 15 bases in between.

V usage is TRBV7-9 and J usage is TRBJ2-2; D may be TRBD2 (6 bases). This clonotype originated in a man aged 30 to 39 who had recovered from COVID-19. Input material: PBMCs or T cells enriched from blood (not recorded which). DNA for the CDR3: TGTGCCAGCAGCTTAGTCGCGTGGGAGGATACGAACACCGGGGAGCTGTTTTTT. Translation: CASSLVAWEDTNTGELFF.